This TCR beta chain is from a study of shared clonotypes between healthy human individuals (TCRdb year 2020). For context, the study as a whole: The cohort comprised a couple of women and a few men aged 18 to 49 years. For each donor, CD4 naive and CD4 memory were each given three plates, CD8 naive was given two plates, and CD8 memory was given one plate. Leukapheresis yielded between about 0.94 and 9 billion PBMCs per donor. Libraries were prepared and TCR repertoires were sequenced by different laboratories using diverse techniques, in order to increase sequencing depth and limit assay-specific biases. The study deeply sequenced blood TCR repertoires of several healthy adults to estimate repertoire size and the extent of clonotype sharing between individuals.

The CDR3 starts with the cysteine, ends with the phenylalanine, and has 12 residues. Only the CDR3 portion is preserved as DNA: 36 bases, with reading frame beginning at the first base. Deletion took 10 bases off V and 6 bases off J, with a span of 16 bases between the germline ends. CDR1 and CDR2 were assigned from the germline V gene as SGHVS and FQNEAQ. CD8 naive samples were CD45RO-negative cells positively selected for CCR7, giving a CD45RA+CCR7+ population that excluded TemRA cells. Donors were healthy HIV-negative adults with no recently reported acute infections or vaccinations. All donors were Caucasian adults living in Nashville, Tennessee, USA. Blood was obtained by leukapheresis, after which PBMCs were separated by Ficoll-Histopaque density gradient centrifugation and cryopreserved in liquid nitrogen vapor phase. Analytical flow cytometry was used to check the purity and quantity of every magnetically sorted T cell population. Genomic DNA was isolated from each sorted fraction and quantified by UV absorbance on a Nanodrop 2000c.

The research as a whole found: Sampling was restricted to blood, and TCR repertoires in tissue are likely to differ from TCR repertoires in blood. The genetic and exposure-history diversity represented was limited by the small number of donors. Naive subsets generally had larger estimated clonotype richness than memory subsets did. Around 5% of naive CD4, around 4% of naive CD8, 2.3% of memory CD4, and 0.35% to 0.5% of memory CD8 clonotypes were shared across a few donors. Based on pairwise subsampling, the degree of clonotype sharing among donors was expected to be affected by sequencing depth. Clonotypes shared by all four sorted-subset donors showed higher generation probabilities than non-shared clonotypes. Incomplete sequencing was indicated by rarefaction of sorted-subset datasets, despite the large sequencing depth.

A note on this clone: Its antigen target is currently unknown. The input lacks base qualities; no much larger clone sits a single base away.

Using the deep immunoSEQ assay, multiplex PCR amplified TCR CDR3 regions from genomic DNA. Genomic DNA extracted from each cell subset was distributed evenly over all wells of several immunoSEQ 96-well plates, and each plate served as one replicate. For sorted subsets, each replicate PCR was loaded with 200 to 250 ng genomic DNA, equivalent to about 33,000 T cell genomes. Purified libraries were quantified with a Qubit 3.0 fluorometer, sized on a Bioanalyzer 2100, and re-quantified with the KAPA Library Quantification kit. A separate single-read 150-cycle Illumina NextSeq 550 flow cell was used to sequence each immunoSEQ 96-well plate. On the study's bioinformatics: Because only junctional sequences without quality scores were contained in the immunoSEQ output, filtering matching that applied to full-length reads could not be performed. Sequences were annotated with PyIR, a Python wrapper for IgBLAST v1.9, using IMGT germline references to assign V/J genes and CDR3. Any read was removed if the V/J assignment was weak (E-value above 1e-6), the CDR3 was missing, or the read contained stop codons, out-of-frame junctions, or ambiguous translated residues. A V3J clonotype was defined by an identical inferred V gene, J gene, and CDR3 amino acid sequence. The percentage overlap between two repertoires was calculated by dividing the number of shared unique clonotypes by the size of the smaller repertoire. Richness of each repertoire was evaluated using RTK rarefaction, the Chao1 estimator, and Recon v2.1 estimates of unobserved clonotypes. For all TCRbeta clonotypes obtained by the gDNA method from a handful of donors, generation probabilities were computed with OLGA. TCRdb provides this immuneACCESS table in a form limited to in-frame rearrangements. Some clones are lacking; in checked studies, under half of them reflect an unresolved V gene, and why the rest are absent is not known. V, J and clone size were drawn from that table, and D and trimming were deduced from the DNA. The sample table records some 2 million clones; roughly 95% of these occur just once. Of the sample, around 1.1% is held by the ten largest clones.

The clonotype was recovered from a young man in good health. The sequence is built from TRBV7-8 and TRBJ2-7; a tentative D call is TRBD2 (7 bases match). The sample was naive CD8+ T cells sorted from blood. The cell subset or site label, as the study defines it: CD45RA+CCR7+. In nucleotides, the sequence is TGTGCCACGGAGGGAGGGGGTCGCGAGCAGTACTTC. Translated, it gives CATEGGGREQYF. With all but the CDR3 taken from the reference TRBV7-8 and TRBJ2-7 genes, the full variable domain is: GAGVSQSPRYKVAKRGQDVALRCDPISGHVSLFWYQQALGQGPEFLTYFQNEAQLDKSGLPSDRFFAERPEGSVSTLKIQRTQQEDSAVYLCATEGGGREQYFGPGTRLTVT.